Shown below are 23 T cell receptor beta chains from a single sample sequenced in a study of blood T cell repertoires in COVID-19. The repertoire was sequenced with immunoSEQ multiplex PCR; TCRdb's copy has only in-frame clones and lacks some. The table records about 150,000 clones, about 92% of them present only once. Specimen: peripheral blood. These receptors were collected from a human donor in a cohort sampled during active COVID-19.

This clone turned up a few times. The chain is built from TRBV2 and TRBJ2-5; D unclear. Trimming removed 5 bases at V and 1 base at J, with 5 bases between. The CDR3 loop spans 12 amino acids. CDR1 is SNHLY and CDR2 is FYNNEI in the germline V gene. The CDR3 sequence: CASSSFQETQYF. The DNA of the CDR3 is TGTGCCAGCAGTTCGTTCCAAGAGACCCAGTACTTC.

The V call is TRBV6-6, the J call TRBJ1-1; the match to TRBD1 covers 7 bases. This CDR3 has 14 amino acids. The V gene's germline CDR1 is MNHNY and CDR2 SVGAGI (reference sequence). V lost 1 base, J lost 5 bases, and 4 bases stayed unmatched. The CDR3 spells CASSYLRQGTEAFF. The CDR3 DNA is TGTGCCAGCAGTTACTTAAGACAGGGAACTGAAGCTTTCTTT.

The V and J genes are TRBV12-5 and TRBJ2-7; perhaps TRBD2 as D (6 bases). The CDR3 has 15 residues. The V gene lost 1 base and the J gene lost 2 bases, with 12 bases spanning the gap. CDR1 is LGHNT, CDR2 FRNRAP, per germline. As DNA, the CDR3 is TGTGCTAGTGGTTTGGCTCCGGGACTCCCCTACGAGCAGTACTTC. It codes for CASGLAPGLPYEQYF.

This chain links TRBV23-1 with TRBJ1-2; D is possibly TRBD1 (5 bases). TRBV23-1 is sorted into the ORF group, with uncertain function. The CDR3 spans 16 residues. The V and J ends lost 1 base and 4 bases respectively, with 16 bases between them. The CDR3 loop is CASSQYLREDGYGYTF. In DNA, the CDR3 is TGCGCCAGCAGTCAATATCTCAGGGAAGATGGCTATGGCTACACCTTC.

The V call is TRBV6-5, the J call TRBJ2-7; weak D call: TRBD2 (5 bases). Per the germline V gene, CDR1 is MNHEY and CDR2 is SVGAGI. This CDR3 spans 14 amino acids. V lost 6 bases and J lost 4, with 16 bases in between. Here the CDR3 reads CASSLGRDVYEQYF. The CDR3 coding sequence is TGTGCCAGCAGCCTTGGGAGAGACGTATACGAGCAGTACTTC.

The chain is built from TRBV5-1 and TRBJ1-5; no firm D call. Trimming stripped 0 bases from V and 1 base from J, with 11 bases between. The germline CDR1 and CDR2 sequences are SGHRS and YFSETQ. There are 16 residues in the CDR3. The CDR3 DNA is TGCGCCAGCAGCTTGGAAGGGAGAGAGAGCAATCAGCCCCAGCATTTT. It yields the protein CASSLEGRESNQPQHF.

The table lists this clone with a count of one. The chain is built from TRBV6-2 or TRBV6-3 and TRBJ1-2; TRBD1 matches at 7 bases. CDR3 length: 14 residues. The germline V gene encodes CDR1 MNHEY and CDR2 SVGEGT. J gave up 4 bases and V 6 bases, and 8 bases lay outside the gene matches. CDR3 sequence: CASSRRDSTYGYTF. The CDR3 DNA follows: TGTGCCAGCAGCCGCAGGGACAGCACCTATGGCTACACCTTC.

The chain carries TRBV7-6 and TRBJ2-5; 13 bases align to TRBD2. This CDR3 is 17 amino acids long. Per the germline V gene, CDR1 is SGHVS and CDR2 is FNYEAQ. The V gene end was trimmed by 1 base and the J gene end by 1 base; junction bases not matched to a gene: 3. The CDR3 spells CASSLGRLAGGQETQYF. The CDR3 DNA sequence: TGTGCCAGCAGCTTAGGGCGACTAGCGGGGGGCCAAGAGACCCAGTACTTC. The variable domain in full, with the rest retrieved from reference TRBV7-6 and TRBJ2-5, is GAGVSQSPRYKVTKRGQDVALRCDPISGHVSLYWYRQALGQGPEFLTYFNYEAQQDKSGLPNDRFSAERPEGSISTLTIQRTEQRDSAMYRCASSLGRLAGGQETQYFGPGTRLLVL.

CDR3 sequence: CASSPLAGGAGELFF. The CDR3 DNA follows: TGTGCCAGTAGTCCCCTAGCGGGGGGGGCCGGGGAGCTGTTTTTT. This sequence joins TRBV19 and TRBJ2-2; 12 bases agree with TRBD2. This CDR3 is 15 amino acids long. With 5 bases clipped from V and 6 bases from J, the junction kept 4 bases outside the gene matches. From germline, CDR1 is LNHDA and CDR2 SQIVND (reference sequence).

The genes are TRBV9 and TRBJ1-1; TRBD1 agrees at 8 bases. V gave up 3 bases and J gave up 1 base; unmatched junction bases: 8. Germline loops: CDR1 SGDLS, CDR2 YYNGEE. The CDR3 loop spans 16 amino acids. Here the CDR3 reads CASSEQGVRPNTEAFF. CDR3 coding DNA: TGTGCCAGCAGCGAACAGGGGGTCCGACCGAACACTGAAGCTTTCTTT.

Only one count was recorded for this clone. The chain joins TRBV5-1 to TRBJ1-3; D perhaps matches TRBD1 (5 bases). The CDR3 has 14 residues. Germline V gene data show CDR1 as SGHRS and CDR2 as YFSETQ. Trimming stripped 2 bases from V and 4 bases from J, with 10 bases between. The CDR3 sequence is CASSFAGLGNTIYF. As DNA, the CDR3 is TGCGCCAGCAGCTTTGCGGGGCTCGGAAACACCATATATTTT.

The chain couples TRBV6-8 to TRBJ2-4, with 7 bases fitting TRBD1. The CDR3 runs 16 residues. The germline V gene has CDR1 MNHGY and CDR2 SAAAGT. V lost 0 bases to trimming and J lost 3 bases; unmatched junction nucleotides: 5. The CDR3 sequence is CASSYSRQGVKNIQYF. The DNA for the CDR3 is TGTGCCAGCAGTTACTCTCGGCAGGGGGTCAAAAACATTCAGTACTTC.

The J gene is TRBJ2-3, the V gene TRBV19; 8 bases are shared with TRBD2. The CDR3 covers 14 residues. J was trimmed by 2 bases and V by 3 bases; bases with no gene match: 1. Germline V CDR1 and CDR2: LNHDA, SQIVND (reference sequence). CDR3 amino acids: CASSISGTTDTQYF. The CDR3 nucleotides are TGTGCCAGTAGTATTAGCGGGACCACAGATACGCAGTATTTT. The full variable domain, its missing parts supplied by reference TRBV19 and TRBJ2-3, is DGGITQSPKYLFRKEGQNVTLSCEQNLNHDAMYWYRQDPGQGLRLIYYSQIVNDFQKGDIAEGYSVSREKKESFPLTVTSAQKNPTAFYLCASSISGTTDTQYFGPGTRLTVL.

The V and J genes are TRBV15 and TRBJ2-5; tentatively, D is TRBD2 (7 bases). Germline CDR1 and CDR2: LNHNV and YYDKDF (reference sequence). V lost 5 bases to trimming and J lost 5 bases, with 15 bases between them. This CDR3 is built from 14 residues. DNA of the CDR3: TGTGCCACCAGCCGAGGCGGGGGCGCGGAGACCCAGTACTTC. Its translation is CATSRGGGAETQYF. Drawing the rest from reference TRBV15 and TRBJ2-5, the complete variable domain is DAMVIQNPRYQVTQFGKPVTLSCSQTLNHNVMYWYQQKSSQAPKLLFHYYDKDFNNEADTPDNFQSRRPNTSFCFLDIRSPGLGDTAMYLCATSRGGGAETQYFGPGTRLLVL.

V gene TRBV29-1 combines with J gene TRBJ1-2; D remains unclear. Germline V gene lookup returns CDR1 SQVTM and CDR2 ANQGSEA. V shed 5 bases and J shed 7 bases, with 11 bases lying between them. The CDR3 has 11 amino acids. The CDR3 spells CSVNSSPGYTF. The CDR3 DNA follows: TGCAGCGTTAACAGTTCTCCTGGCTACACCTTC.

This clone was seen once. The chain links TRBV10-3 to TRBJ2-3; 10 bases agree with TRBD2. The V segment lost 4 bases and the J segment 4 bases; nucleotides outside the gene matches: 17. The CDR3 runs to 19 residues. Germline V gene sequence: CDR1 ENHRY, CDR2 SYGVKD. The CDR3 DNA reads as TGTGCCATCAGTGGAGAAGCGGGGGGGTCGTTAGTTGCTTCAGATACGCAGTATTTT. Its protein product is CAISGEAGGSLVASDTQYF.

The chain joins TRBV5-1 to TRBJ1-5, with D possibly matching TRBD1 (5 bases). Germline V gives CDR1 SGHRS, CDR2 YFSETQ. The CDR3 runs to 13 residues. Trimming shortened V by 0 bases and J by 9 bases, and 10 bases separated the two germline ends. The CDR3 loop reads CASSLAGGRPQHF. CDR3 sequence (DNA): TGCGCCAGCAGCTTGGCCGGGGGTAGGCCCCAGCATTTT.

V gene TRBV29-1 combines with J gene TRBJ1-2; tentatively, D is TRBD1 (6 bases). V was pared by 3 bases and J by 5 bases, with 10 bases between. This CDR3 region has 12 residues. Germline CDR1 and CDR2: SQVTM and ANQGSEA. The chain's CDR3 is CSVEDSVYGYTF. The CDR3 DNA reads as TGCAGCGTTGAGGACAGCGTGTATGGCTACACCTTC. The full variable domain, with the rest looked up from reference TRBV29-1 and TRBJ1-2, is SAVISQKPSRDICQRGTSLTIQCQVDSQVTMMFWYRQQPGQSLTLIATANQGSEATYESGFVIDKFPISRPNLTFSTLTVSNMSPEDSSIYLCSVEDSVYGYTFGSGTRLTVV.

V gene TRBV7-2 combines with J gene TRBJ1-3; 8 nucleotides agree with TRBD1. J lost 0 bases, V lost 5 bases, and 3 bases had no gene match. Germline V gene data show CDR1 as SGHTA and CDR2 as FQGNSA. The CDR3 length is 15 residues. CDR3 sequence reads: CASSQGTGSGNTIYF. Written as DNA, the CDR3 is TGTGCCAGCAGCCAAGGGACAGGCTCTGGAAACACCATATATTTT.

This chain links TRBV7-3 with TRBJ2-1; 12 bases fit TRBD2. Per germline, CDR1 SGHTA and CDR2 FQGTGA. With V trimmed by 5 bases and J by 5 bases, 10 bases remained unmatched. The CDR3 loop spans 17 amino acids. CDR3: CASSPALGLAGHNEQFF. DNA for the CDR3: TGTGCCAGCAGCCCCGCCCTGGGACTAGCGGGCCACAATGAGCAGTTCTTC. Complete variable domain (other parts from reference TRBV7-3 and TRBJ2-1): GAGVSQTPSNKVTEKGKYVELRCDPISGHTALYWYRQSLGQGPEFLIYFQGTGAADDSGLPNDRFFAVRPEGSVSTLKIQRTERGDSAVYLCASSPALGLAGHNEQFFGPGTRLTVL.

The chain links TRBV15 to TRBJ1-6, with D possibly TRBD1 on 6 matching bases. Germline CDR1 is LNHNV and CDR2 is YYDKDF (reference sequence). Trimming stripped 1 base from V and 10 bases from J, with 14 bases between. CDR3 length equals 15 residues. The DNA of the CDR3 is TGTGCCACCAGCAGAGTCTCACAGGGTCAATCACCCCTCCACTTT. Amino acids: CATSRVSQGQSPLHF.

The rearrangement links TRBV6-5 to TRBJ1-2; 7 bases align to TRBD1. The CDR3 is 13 amino acids. Germline assignment: CDR1 MNHEY and CDR2 SVGAGI. V gave up 6 bases and J gave up 1 base; unmatched junction bases: 2. The CDR3 spells CASRGQINYGYTF. CDR3 sequence (DNA): TGTGCCAGCAGGGGACAGATTAACTATGGCTACACCTTC.

CDR3 sequence: CASSWDREINEQFF. CDR3 coding DNA: TGTGCCAGCAGCTGGGACAGGGAAATCAATGAGCAGTTCTTC. The chain is built from TRBV5-4 and TRBJ2-1; 9 nucleotides align to TRBD1. CDR3 length equals 14 residues. Germline V gene sequence: CDR1 SGHNT, CDR2 YYREEE (reference sequence). Unmatched junction bases numbered 4, after V lost 3 bases and J lost 6 bases.